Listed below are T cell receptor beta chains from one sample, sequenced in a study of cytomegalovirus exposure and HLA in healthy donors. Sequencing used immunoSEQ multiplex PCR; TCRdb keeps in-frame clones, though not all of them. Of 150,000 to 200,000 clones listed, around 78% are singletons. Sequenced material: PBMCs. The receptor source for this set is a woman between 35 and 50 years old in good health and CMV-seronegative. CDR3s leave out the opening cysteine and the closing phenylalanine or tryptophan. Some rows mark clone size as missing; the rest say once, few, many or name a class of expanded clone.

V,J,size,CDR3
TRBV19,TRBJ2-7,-,ASSIDRSVSYEQY
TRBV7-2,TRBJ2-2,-,ASSLGGYNTGELF
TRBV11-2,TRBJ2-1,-,ASSLVAPGVPSNYNEQF
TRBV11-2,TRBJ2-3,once,ASSRTSGLAGTDTQY
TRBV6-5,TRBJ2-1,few,ASSAVRDEQF
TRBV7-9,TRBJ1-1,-,ASSPSTGNTEAF
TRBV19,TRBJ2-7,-,ASSIDRRGSYEQY
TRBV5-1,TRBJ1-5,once,ASSLGVGGGADQPQH
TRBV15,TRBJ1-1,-,ATSRSQGYDTEAF
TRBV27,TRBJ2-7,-,ASSLASTGTGRYEQY
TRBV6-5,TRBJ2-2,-,ASIDRGNTGELF
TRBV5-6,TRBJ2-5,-,ASSPQGGRYQETQY
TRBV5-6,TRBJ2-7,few,ASSSTTGGGYEQY
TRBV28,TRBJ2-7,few,ASSLGPINSYEQY
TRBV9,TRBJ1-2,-,ASSVEGNYGYT
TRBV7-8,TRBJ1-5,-,ASSLGQIDSNQPQH
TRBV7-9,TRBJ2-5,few,ASSFGGQETQY
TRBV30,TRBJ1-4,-,AWSLSGGGRTNEKLF
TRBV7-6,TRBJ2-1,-,ASSPQANLLGNEQF
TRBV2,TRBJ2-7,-,ASSEYRGLY
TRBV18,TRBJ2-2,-,ASSPPGELF
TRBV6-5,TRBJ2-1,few,ASRPLRDWYNEQF
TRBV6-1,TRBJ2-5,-,ASSGWPEETQY
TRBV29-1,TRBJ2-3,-,SIPLNTGHRTDTQY
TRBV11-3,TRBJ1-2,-,ASSLDGEQGAFYT
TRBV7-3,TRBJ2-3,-,ASSTTGGADTQY
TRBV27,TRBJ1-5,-,ASSPDRSSQPQH
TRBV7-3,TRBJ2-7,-,ASSSGKSAEQY
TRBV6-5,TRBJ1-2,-,ASSYRVGANYGYT
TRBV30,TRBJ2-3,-,AWSVPGQGIRDTQY
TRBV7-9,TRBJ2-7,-,ASSRQGGYEQY
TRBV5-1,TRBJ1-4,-,ASSRGATNEKLF
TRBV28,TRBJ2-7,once,ASSFYAAYEQY
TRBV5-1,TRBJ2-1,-,ASSLEAGTPNEQF
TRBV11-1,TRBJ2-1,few,ASSLSNEQF
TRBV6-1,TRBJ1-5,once,ASSATQGNQPQH